A selection of T cell receptor beta chains follows, all from one sample in a study of blood T cell repertoires in COVID-19. Produced via immunoSEQ multiplex PCR; TCRdb's table is partial and in-frame only. The table includes under 200,000 clones, 80% detected once. The sequencing input was peripheral blood. The receptors were gathered from a man in his 70s with active or convalescent COVID-19. Both conserved end residues are part of each CDR3. The order of the fields is D gene, J gene, clone size, V gene, CDR3 protein, CDR3 DNA. The D gene is left open where the match is weak. Size tells how often a clone was seen (once, few, many) or the class of an expanded clone, and some rows leave it out.

>NA|TRBJ1-1|NA|TRBV7-9
CASSSGRSNTEAFF
TGTGCCAGCAGCTCCGGGAGATCGAACACTGAAGCTTTCTTT
>TRBD1|TRBJ1-5|NA|TRBV11-2
CASSSWTGEASNQPQHF
TGTGCCAGCAGCTCCTGGACAGGGGAGGCGAGCAATCAGCCCCAGCATTTT
>NA|TRBJ2-1|NA|TRBV5-6
CASSLGPPEDEQFF
TGTGCCAGCAGCTTGGGACCCCCGGAGGATGAGCAGTTCTTC
>NA|TRBJ2-2|NA|TRBV7-2
CASSLLFERAGTGELFF
TGTGCCAGCAGCTTATTGTTCGAGCGGGCGGGTACCGGGGAGCTGTTTTTT
>TRBD2|TRBJ2-7|NA|TRBV10-1
CASRTSGDSYEQYF
TGCGCCAGCCGGACTAGCGGGGACTCCTACGAGCAGTACTTC
>TRBD1|TRBJ1-4|NA|TRBV18
CASSLLGTEPEKLFF
TGTGCCAGCTCACTACTCGGGACAGAGCCTGAAAAACTGTTTTTT
>TRBD1|TRBJ2-5|once|TRBV5-4
CASSQQTGEGETQYF
TGTGCCAGCAGTCAACAGACAGGGGAAGGCGAGACCCAGTACTTC
>TRBD2|TRBJ2-7|few|TRBV5-1
CASMRTSGKAYEQYF
TGCGCCAGCATGAGGACTAGCGGGAAGGCGTACGAGCAGTACTTC
>TRBD2|TRBJ2-1|NA|TRBV19
CATLSGGVWNEQFF
TGTGCCACTCTTAGCGGGGGCGTTTGGAATGAGCAGTTCTTC
>TRBD2|TRBJ2-1|NA|TRBV5-1
CASSLDTGGAPEQFF
TGCGCCAGCAGCTTGGACACCGGGGGGGCGCCTGAGCAGTTCTTC
>NA|TRBJ2-3|NA|TRBV5-1
CASSLVEGTDTQYF
TGCGCCAGCAGCTTGGTGGAGGGTACAGATACGCAGTATTTT
>TRBD2|TRBJ2-5|few|TRBV20-1
CSASLAGGQETQYF
TGCAGTGCTAGTCTAGCGGGGGGGCAAGAGACCCAGTACTTC
>TRBD2|TRBJ2-1|NA|TRBV10-3
CAISVSLAGGNSYNEQFF
TGTGCCATCAGTGTATCGCTAGCGGGGGGCAACTCCTACAATGAGCAGTTCTTC
>NA|TRBJ2-7|once|TRBV6-5
CASSYSADTHSYEQYF
TGTGCCAGCAGTTACTCCGCGGATACCCATTCCTACGAGCAGTACTTC
>TRBD1|TRBJ1-5|NA|TRBV10-1
CASYSGNQTGWYQPQHF
TGCGCCAGCTATAGCGGGAATCAGACAGGGTGGTACCAGCCCCAGCATTTT
>TRBD2|TRBJ2-1|NA|TRBV7-3
CASSLRVRLAGSSYNEQFF
TGTGCCAGCAGCTTAAGAGTCCGCCTAGCGGGCAGCTCCTACAATGAGCAGTTCTTC
>TRBD2|TRBJ2-1|few|TRBV2
CASSEALAAGATEQFF
TGTGCCAGCAGTGAAGCGCTTGCAGCGGGAGCGACTGAGCAGTTCTTC
>NA|TRBJ1-3|NA|TRBV2
CASSEQGTGNTIYF
TGTGCCAGCTCCGAGCAGGGCACTGGAAACACCATATATTTT
>TRBD1|TRBJ2-1|NA|TRBV4-3
CASSQDAAPGQGRSEQFF
TGCGCCAGCAGCCAAGATGCCGCCCCGGGACAGGGTAGGAGTGAGCAGTTCTTC
>NA|TRBJ2-1|few|TRBV12-3/TRBV12-4
CASSLDGDNEQFF
TGTGCCAGCAGTTTGGACGGGGACAATGAGCAGTTCTTC
>NA|TRBJ2-3|NA|TRBV30
CAELTGNTQYF
TGTGCCGAACTCACGGGAAATACGCAGTATTTT
>TRBD1|TRBJ2-7|NA|TRBV7-8
CASSSTGVGYEQYF
TGTGCCAGCAGCTCAACAGGGGTTGGCTACGAGCAGTACTTC
>NA|TRBJ2-7|NA|TRBV4-3
CASSQEGSSVYEQYF
TGCGCCAGCAGCCAAGAAGGGAGTAGTGTATACGAGCAGTACTTC
>TRBD2|TRBJ2-1|few|TRBV19
CASSSGGSNDNEQFF
TGTGCCAGTAGCAGCGGCGGGAGTAACGACAATGAGCAGTTCTTC
>NA|TRBJ1-1|NA|TRBV28
CASRGRGGENTEAFF
TGTGCCAGCAGGGGGCGGGGAGGAGAGAACACTGAAGCTTTCTTT
>NA|TRBJ2-5|NA|TRBV5-1
CASSFSGETQYF
TGCGCCAGCAGCTTTTCGGGGGAGACCCAGTACTTC
>TRBD1|TRBJ2-3|NA|TRBV18
CASSPGTGARDTQYF
TGTGCCAGCTCACCAGGGACAGGGGCGCGGGATACGCAGTATTTT
>TRBD1|TRBJ1-2|NA|TRBV12-3/TRBV12-4
CASSGTAYGYTF
TGTGCCAGCAGCGGGACAGCCTATGGCTACACCTTC
>NA|TRBJ1-6|NA|TRBV4-2
CASSQDLNSPLHF
TGTGCCAGCAGCCAAGACCTGAATTCACCCCTCCACTTT
>TRBD2|TRBJ2-7|NA|TRBV5-5
CASSLERGFTYYEQYF
TGTGCCAGCAGCTTGGAGCGGGGGTTTACTTACTACGAGCAGTACTTC
>TRBD1|TRBJ1-2|NA|TRBV11-2
CASSLGPGGVLDYGYTF
TGTGCCAGCAGCTTAGGTCCAGGGGGCGTTTTGGACTATGGCTACACCTTC
>NA|TRBJ1-1|NA|TRBV5-1
CASSLRAVPVEAFF
TGCGCCAGCAGCCTACGCGCGGTTCCAGTAGAAGCTTTCTTT
>NA|TRBJ2-3|NA|TRBV7-2
CASSLRQTRADTQYF
TGTGCCAGCAGCCTCCGACAGACCCGGGCAGATACGCAGTATTTT